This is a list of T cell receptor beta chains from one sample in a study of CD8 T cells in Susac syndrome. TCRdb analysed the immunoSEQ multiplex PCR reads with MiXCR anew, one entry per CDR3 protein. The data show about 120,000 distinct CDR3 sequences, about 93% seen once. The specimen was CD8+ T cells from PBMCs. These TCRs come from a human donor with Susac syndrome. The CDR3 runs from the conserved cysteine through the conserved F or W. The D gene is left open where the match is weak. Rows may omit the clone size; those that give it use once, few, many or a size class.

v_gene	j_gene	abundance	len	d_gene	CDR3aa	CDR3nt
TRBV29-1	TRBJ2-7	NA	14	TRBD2	CSVVAGATSYEQYF	TGCAGCGTGGTAGCGGGGGCCACCTCCTACGAGCAGTACTTC
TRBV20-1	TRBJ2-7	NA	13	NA	CSASTDTAYEQYF	TGCAGTGCTAGCACTGACACTGCCTACGAGCAGTACTTC
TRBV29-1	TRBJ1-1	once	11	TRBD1	CRGDRGTEAFF	TGCAGGGGGGACAGGGGAACTGAAGCTTTCTTT
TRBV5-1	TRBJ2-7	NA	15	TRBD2	CASSFGSGGSYEQYF	TGCGCCAGCAGCTTCGGTAGCGGGGGTTCCTACGAGCAGTACTTC
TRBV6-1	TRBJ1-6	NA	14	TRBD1	CASGPGGLNSPLHF	TGTGCCAGCGGTCCAGGGGGCTTGAATTCACCCCTCCACTTT
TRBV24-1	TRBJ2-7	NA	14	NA	CATSSGPQDHEQYF	TGTGCCACCAGTTCCGGGCCCCAGGACCACGAGCAGTACTTC
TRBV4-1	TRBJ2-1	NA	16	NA	CASSQDLASSYNEQFF	TGCGCCAGCAGCCAAGATTTAGCGAGCTCCTACAATGAGCAGTTCTTC
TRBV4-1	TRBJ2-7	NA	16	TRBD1	CASSQVGQGGTYEQYF	TGCGCCAGCAGCCAAGTTGGACAGGGGGGGACCTACGAGCAGTACTTC
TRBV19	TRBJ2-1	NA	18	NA	CASSIDSKDGERYNEQFF	TGTGCCAGTAGTATAGACAGCAAGGACGGAGAAAGATACAATGAGCAGTTCTTC
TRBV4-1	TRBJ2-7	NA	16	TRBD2	CASSQTSSSGGYEQYF	TGCGCCAGCAGCCAGACCTCGTCTAGCGGGGGTTACGAGCAGTACTTC
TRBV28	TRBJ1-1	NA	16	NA	CASSSSQGRRNTEAFF	TGTGCCAGCAGTTCCTCGCAGGGGCGCAGGAACACTGAAGCTTTCTTT
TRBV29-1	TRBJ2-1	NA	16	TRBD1	CSVPPRDRSFYNEQFF	TGCAGCGTTCCCCCGAGGGACAGAAGTTTCTACAATGAGCAGTTCTTC
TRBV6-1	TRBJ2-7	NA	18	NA	CASSKNRLGETISYEQYF	TGTGCCAGCAGTAAAAATCGTTTAGGGGAAACTATCTCCTACGAGCAGTACTTC
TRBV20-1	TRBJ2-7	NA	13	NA	CSALPQGPYEQYF	TGCAGTGCCCTACCCCAGGGCCCCTACGAGCAGTACTTC
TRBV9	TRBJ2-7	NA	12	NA	CASSVTEGEQYF	TGTGCCAGCAGCGTGACAGAGGGCGAGCAGTACTTC
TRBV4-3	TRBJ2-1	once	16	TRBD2	CASSPLAASSYNEQFF	TGCGCCAGCAGCCCCCTAGCGGCTAGCTCCTACAATGAGCAGTTCTTC
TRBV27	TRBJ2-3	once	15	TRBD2	CASKGLAGRTDTQYF	TGTGCCAGCAAGGGACTAGCCGGCCGCACAGATACGCAGTATTTT
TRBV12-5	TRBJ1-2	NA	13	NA	CASGPPGPYGYTF	TGTGCTAGTGGTCCTCCGGGACCCTATGGCTACACCTTC
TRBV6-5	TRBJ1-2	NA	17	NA	CASSYDGGQGGGYGYTF	TGTGCCAGCAGTTACGATGGGGGCCAAGGGGGAGGTTATGGCTACACCTTC
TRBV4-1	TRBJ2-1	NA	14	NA	CASSQDLRGGEQFF	TGCGCCAGCAGCCAAGATCTCCGGGGAGGTGAGCAGTTCTTC
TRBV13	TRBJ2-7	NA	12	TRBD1	CASSLGGTAQYF	TGTGCCAGCAGCTTAGGCGGGACAGCCCAGTACTTC
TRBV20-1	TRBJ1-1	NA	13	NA	CSAYGGESTEAFF	TGCAGTGCTTACGGGGGGGAGAGCACTGAAGCTTTCTTT
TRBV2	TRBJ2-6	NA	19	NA	CASSRFGGGSISGANVLTF	TGTGCCAGCAGCCGCTTCGGAGGAGGGTCTATCTCTGGGGCCAACGTCCTGACTTTC
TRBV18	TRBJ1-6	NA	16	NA	CASSHLESSYNSPLHF	TGTGCCAGCTCACACTTGGAAAGCTCCTATAATTCACCCCTCCACTTT
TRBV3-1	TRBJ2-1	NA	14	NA	CASSLGDRDNEQFF	TGTGCCAGCAGCCTGGGGGATAGGGACAATGAGCAGTTCTTC
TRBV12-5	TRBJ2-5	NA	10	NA	CASGSPTQYF	TGTGCTAGTGGTTCCCCGACCCAGTACTTC
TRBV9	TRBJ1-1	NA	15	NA	CASSVGASTNTEAFF	TGTGCCAGCAGCGTAGGAGCGTCAACTAACACTGAAGCTTTCTTT
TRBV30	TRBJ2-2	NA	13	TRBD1	CACEQGGTGELFF	TGTGCCTGTGAACAGGGGGGCACCGGGGAGCTGTTTTTT